The next 6 T cell receptor beta chains were all read from a single sample in a study of T cells after yellow fever vaccination. TCRdb re-analysed the 5' RACE reads in MiXCR, keeping a single row per CDR3 protein. Seen here are 400,000 or so distinct CDR3 sequences, around 10% observed once, and the top ten hold around 20%. The source was PBMCs, collected on the day of the first yellow fever vaccination. These receptors all stem from a man between 18 and 29 years old who received the YFV17D yellow fever vaccine.

The V call is TRBV20-1, the J call TRBJ2-2, with D possibly TRBD1 on 5 matching bases. Trimming shortened V by 4 bases and J by 8 bases, and 14 bases separated the two germline ends. Per germline, CDR1 DFQATT and CDR2 SNEGSKA (reference sequence). CDR3 size: 13 residues. In DNA form, the CDR3 reads TGCAGTGCTAAACAACCCCAGGGAGGGGAGCTGTTTTTT. It codes for CSAKQPQGGELFF.

This clonotype was seen only a few times. This chain links TRBV12-3 or TRBV12-4 with TRBJ2-1, with TRBD2 matching 13 bases. Trimming cost V 6 bases and J 12 bases; bases outside gene matches: 11. There are 15 residues in the CDR3. For the CDR3, the DNA is TGTGCCAGCAGACAGACTAGCGGGGGGCCTTTTGGGCAGTTCTTC. This encodes CASRQTSGGPFGQFF.

The chain combines TRBV12-5 with TRBJ2-7, with 9 bases aligning to TRBD1. Germline V gives CDR1 LGHNT, CDR2 FRNRAP. Trimming at V came to 4 bases and at J to 10 bases, leaving 11 bases not matched to a gene. The CDR3 length is 14 residues. The DNA for the CDR3 is TGTGCTAGTGGTTACCCGGGACAGGGTCATGTACAGTACTTC. Its protein is CASGYPGQGHVQYF.

This clonotype was seen a few times. The chain joins TRBV3-1 to TRBJ1-2; D is unresolved. The CDR3 is 12 amino acids. The germline CDR1 and CDR2 sequences are LGHDT and YNNKEL (reference sequence). Trimming removed 1 base at V and 7 bases at J, with 7 bases between. The CDR3 spells CASSQGLGGYTF. The CDR3 DNA reads as TGTGCCAGCAGCCAAGGTCTGGGTGGCTACACCTTC.

This clonotype was observed a handful of times. The J gene is TRBJ1-1, the V gene TRBV5-1, with D perhaps TRBD1 (5 bases). CDR1 and CDR2 (germline): SGHRS, YFSETQ. The CDR3 length is 16 residues. Deletions cut 4 bases from V and 4 bases from J, with 20 bases between. The CDR3 DNA follows: TGCGCCAGCAGCCCTTTTCGACGGGGGGTCCCCACTGAAGCTTTCTTT. Protein product: CASSPFRRGVPTEAFF.

V is TRBV9 and J is TRBJ2-3; D is undetermined. Germline CDR1 is SGDLS and CDR2 is YYNGEE. The CDR3 is 14 residues long. Trimming took 4 bases from V and 0 from J, leaving 9 bases between them. The CDR3 sequence is CASSLSDSTDTQYF. CDR3 bases: TGTGCCAGCAGCCTAAGTGACAGCACAGATACGCAGTATTTT. The whole variable domain, remainder taken from reference TRBV9 and TRBJ2-3, is DSGVTQTPKHLITATGQRVTLRCSPRSGDLSVYWYQQSLDQGLQFLIQYYNGEERAKGNILERFSAQQFPDLHSELNLSSLELGDSALYFCASSLSDSTDTQYFGPGTRLTVL.